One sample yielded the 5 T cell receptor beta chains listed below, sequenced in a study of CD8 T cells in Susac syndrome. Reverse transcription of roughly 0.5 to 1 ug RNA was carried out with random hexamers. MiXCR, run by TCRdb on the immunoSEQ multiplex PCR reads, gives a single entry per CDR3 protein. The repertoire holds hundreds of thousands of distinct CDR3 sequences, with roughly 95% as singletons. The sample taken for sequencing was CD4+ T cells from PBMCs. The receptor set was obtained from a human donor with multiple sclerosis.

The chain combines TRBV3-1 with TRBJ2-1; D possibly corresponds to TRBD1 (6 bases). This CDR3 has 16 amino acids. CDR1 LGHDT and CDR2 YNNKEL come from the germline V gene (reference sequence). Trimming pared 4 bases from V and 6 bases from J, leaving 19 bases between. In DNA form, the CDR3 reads TGTGCCAGCAGCCGTCGAGGGGGAGCGGTCATCAATGAGCAGTTCTTC. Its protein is CASSRRGGAVINEQFF.

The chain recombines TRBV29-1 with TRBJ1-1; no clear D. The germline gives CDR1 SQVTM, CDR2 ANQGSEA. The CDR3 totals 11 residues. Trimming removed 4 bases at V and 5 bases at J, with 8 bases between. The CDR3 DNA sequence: TGCAGCGTTGTTCCGATGACTGAAGCTTTCTTT. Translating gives CSVVPMTEAFF.

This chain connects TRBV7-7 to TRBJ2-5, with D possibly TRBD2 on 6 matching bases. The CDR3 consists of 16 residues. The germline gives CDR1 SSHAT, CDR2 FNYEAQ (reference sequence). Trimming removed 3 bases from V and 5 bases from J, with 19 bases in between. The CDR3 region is CASSFSGPGLGETQYF. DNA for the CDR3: TGTGCCAGCAGCTTTAGCGGACCCGGGTTAGGGGAGACCCAGTACTTC.

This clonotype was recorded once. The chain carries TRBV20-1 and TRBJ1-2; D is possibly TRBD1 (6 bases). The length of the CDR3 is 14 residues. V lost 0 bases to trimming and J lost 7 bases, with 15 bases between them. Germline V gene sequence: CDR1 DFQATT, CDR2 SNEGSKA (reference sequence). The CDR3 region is CSARERQVKIGYTF. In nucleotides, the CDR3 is TGCAGTGCTAGAGAACGACAGGTCAAGATTGGCTACACCTTC.

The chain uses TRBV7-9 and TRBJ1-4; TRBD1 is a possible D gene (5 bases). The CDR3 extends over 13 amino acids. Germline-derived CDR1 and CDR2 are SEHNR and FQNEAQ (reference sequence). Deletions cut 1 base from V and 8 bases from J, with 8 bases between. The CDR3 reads CASSLGGYEKLFF. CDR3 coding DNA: TGTGCCAGCAGCTTAGGGGGCTACGAAAAACTGTTTTTT. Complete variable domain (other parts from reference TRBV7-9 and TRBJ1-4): DTGVSQNPRHKITKRGQNVTFRCDPISEHNRLYWYRQTLGQGPEFLTYFQNEAQLEKSRLLSDRFSAERPKGSFSTLEIQRTEQGDSAMYLCASSLGGYEKLFFGSGTQLSVL.